Only one count was recorded for the clone carrying this T cell receptor beta chain. Its antigen is as yet unknown. Time point here: week 47, end of study. Each dose of the vaccine consisted of 300 ug of mutant IDH1 20-mer peptide, with topical imiquimod. The record originates from a study of a mutant IDH1 vaccine in newly diagnosed glioma. TCRdb's copy holds only in-frame clones and misses some; the assay was immunoSEQ multiplex PCR. This table has 30,000 to 45,000 clones, 75% appearing once. This CDR3 comprises 13 residues. V was trimmed by 10 bases and J by 0 bases, leaving 11 bases between them. Germline CDR1 SGHRS, CDR2 YFSETQ.

The genes are TRBV5-1 and TRBJ2-1, with D tentatively TRBD1 or TRBD2 (6 bases each). The TCR comes from a man aged 40-49 years with glioma. Sequences were derived from PBMCs, sampled from a glioma patient whose treatment included an IDH1 peptide vaccine. The CDR3 DNA reads TGCGCCGGGGGGCAGAGCTCCTACAATGAGCAGTTCTTC. Protein product: CAGGQSSYNEQFF.